The 15 T cell receptor beta chains presented below share a single source sample, sequenced in a study of patients and donors after allogeneic stem cell transplantation. One entry per CDR3 protein, called by TCRdb with MiXCR from the RT-PCR reads. Here the sample spans about 89,000 distinct CDR3 sequences, around 48% being singletons. Sequences were obtained from blood, either unsorted or a sorted T cell fraction (not recorded which). These receptors were obtained from a human donor who was either an allogeneic HSCT recipient or a stem cell or donor lymphocyte infusion donor (not recorded which). It is not recorded whose cells these are; they may come from a transplant donor.

The chain links TRBV27 to TRBJ1-4; maybe TRBD1 (6 bases). The V gene lost 3 bases and the J gene lost 8 bases, with 10 bases spanning the gap. Germline V gene sequence: CDR1 MNHEY, CDR2 SMNVEV (reference sequence). The CDR3 has 13 residues. CDR3 DNA: TGTGCCAGCAGTTTGGAACAGGGCGAAAAACTGTTTTTT. Amino acid sequence: CASSLEQGEKLFF.

J is TRBJ2-3 and V is TRBV12-3 or TRBV12-4; the D is unclear. The CDR3 contains 14 residues. Trimming removed 5 bases from V and 5 bases from J, with 14 bases in between. Here the CDR3 reads CASSEFRMKDTQYF. The CDR3 coding sequence is TGTGCCAGCAGTGAATTCCGGATGAAAGATACGCAGTATTTT.

The chain joins TRBV28 to TRBJ1-5; D might be TRBD1 (5 bases). V was clipped by 7 bases and J by 2 bases, with 12 bases between them. The germline gives CDR1 MDHEN, CDR2 SYDVKM. The CDR3 is 14 residues long. DNA of the CDR3: TGTGCCAGCAACCGGAGGGGAGGCAATCAGCCCCAGCATTTT. Protein product: CASNRRGGNQPQHF.

The V and J genes are TRBV20-1 and TRBJ1-5, with D tentatively TRBD1 (6 bases). CDR3 length: 14 amino acids. Germline V lookup: CDR1 DFQATT, CDR2 SNEGSKA (reference sequence). V gave up 3 bases and J gave up 2 bases, with 11 bases separating them. The CDR3 sequence is CSASRRQGNQPQHF. For the CDR3, the DNA is TGCAGTGCTAGTCGCAGACAGGGCAATCAGCCCCAGCATTTT.

This clonotype was counted between two and nine times. The rearrangement uses TRBV12-3 or TRBV12-4 and TRBJ1-2; weak D call: TRBD1 (6 bases). The CDR3 has 14 residues. V was shortened by 2 bases and J by 3 bases, with 10 bases between the two germline ends. The CDR3 DNA reads TGTGCCAGCAGTTTAACAGGGAAGGACTATGGCTACACCTTC. This gives the protein CASSLTGKDYGYTF.

The chain joins TRBV12-3 or TRBV12-4 to TRBJ1-5; D is perhaps TRBD1 (5 bases). Trimming took off 4 bases at V and 4 bases at J, with 8 bases between the two ends. The CDR3 loop spans 13 amino acids. CDR3 DNA sequence: TGTGCCAGCAGTTGGGACCAAAATCAGCCCCAGCATTTT. Its translation: CASSWDQNQPQHF.

This rearrangement joins TRBV4-1 to TRBJ2-7, with 10 positions matching TRBD2. V shed 0 bases and J 4 bases; nucleotides not matched to a gene: 6. The CDR3 contains 16 residues. The germline V gene has CDR1 MGHRA and CDR2 YSYEKL. The CDR3 reads CASSQEKREGFYEQYF. The CDR3 region has the DNA TGCGCCAGCAGCCAAGAGAAGCGGGAGGGCTTTTACGAGCAGTACTTC.

V and J are TRBV12-5 and TRBJ1-1; D is undetermined. This CDR3 spans 10 amino acids. Germline V gives CDR1 LGHNT, CDR2 FRNRAP. Trimming stripped 9 bases from V and 1 base from J, with 3 bases between. CDR3 nucleotides: TGTGCTAGCACGAACACTGAAGCTTTCTTT. Its protein product is CASTNTEAFF.

The count of this clonotype is one. For the CDR3, the DNA is TGTGCCAGCAGCTTATATAGCGGGAGCTTTTTTATTTTGGAGCAGTTCTTC. Encoded protein: CASSLYSGSFFILEQFF. The rearrangement joins TRBV11-2 to TRBJ2-1; 9 nucleotides line up with TRBD2. V lost 2 bases to trimming and J lost 10 bases; unmatched junction nucleotides: 15. The CDR3 has 17 amino acids. CDR1 and CDR2 (germline): SGHAT, FQNNGV.

The V and J genes are TRBV7-2 and TRBJ1-3, with TRBD1 matching 10 bases. The CDR3 runs 13 residues. Trimming took 1 base from V and 16 from J; bases not matched to a gene: 7. The germline gives CDR1 SGHTA, CDR2 FQGNSA. This CDR3 is CASSLEYGGQGYF. The CDR3 DNA reads as TGTGCCAGCAGCTTAGAGTATGGGGGACAGGGGTATTTT.

The chain joins TRBV5-1 to TRBJ1-1, with 7 nucleotides matching TRBD1. This CDR3 is built from 14 residues. Looked up from germline, CDR1 is SGHRS and CDR2 is YFSETQ. V trimming: 4 bases; J trimming: 10 bases; junction bases outside the gene matches: 13. The CDR3 spells CASSETTGRLGAFF. The CDR3 nucleotides are TGCGCCAGCAGCGAAACGACAGGGAGGTTAGGAGCTTTCTTT.

This clonotype was seen once. The chain combines TRBV18 with TRBJ1-2; D unresolved. The CDR3 sequence is 16 residues long. The germline V gene encodes CDR1 KGHSH and CDR2 LQKENI. V was shortened by 0 bases and J by 4 bases, with 15 bases between the two germline ends. The CDR3 reads CASSPPGEETFYGYTF. CDR3 sequence (DNA): TGTGCCAGCTCACCACCGGGTGAAGAAACCTTCTATGGCTACACCTTC.

The chain joins TRBV20-1 to TRBJ2-3; D is uncertain. The CDR3 spans 16 residues. V lost 3 bases and J lost 4, with 20 bases in between. The V gene's germline CDR1 is DFQATT and CDR2 SNEGSKA (reference sequence). The CDR3 region has the DNA TGCAGTGCTAGGATGAGACAACGGGTTGGGTCAGATACGCAGTATTTT. This encodes CSARMRQRVGSDTQYF.

This clonotype showed up just a few times. This chain connects TRBV7-2 to TRBJ1-2, with D unresolved. CDR1 and CDR2 from the germline V gene are SGHTA and FQGNSA. Trimming took 1 base from V and 6 from J, leaving 6 bases between them. The CDR3 consists of 12 residues. The CDR3 bases are TGTGCCAGCAGCTTAGGCCCTAATGGCTACACCTTC. Its translation is CASSLGPNGYTF.

The V gene is TRBV12-3 or TRBV12-4, the J gene TRBJ1-5; TRBD1 agrees at 7 bases. The V and J ends lost 5 bases and 6 bases, in that order; junction bases with no gene match: 7. The CDR3 runs to 14 residues. The CDR3 bases are TGTGCCAGCAGTGCGGGAGGGGGCCCTCAGCCCCAGCATTTT. Amino acids: CASSAGGGPQPQHF.